The sequence of this T cell receptor beta chain was determined in a study of blood T cell repertoires in COVID-19. Overall study: Acute-phase and convalescent COVID-19 samples originated in the United States, Italy and Spain. T cells, B-cell-depleted T cells, or PBMCs provided the cDNA or gDNA that served as material.

The germline CDR1 and CDR2 sequences are MNHEY and SVGAGI. The CDR3 contains 15 residues. Trimming shortened V by 10 bases and J by 2 bases, and 20 bases separated the two germline ends. Some clones are missing from TCRdb's copy, which holds only in-frame ones; the method was immunoSEQ multiplex PCR. This sample yields roughly 200,000 clones, of which roughly 82% are seen a single time; around 14% belongs to the top ten. This receptor was taken from a human donor in a cohort sampled during active COVID-19. The chain is built from TRBV6-5 and TRBJ1-1; tentatively, D is TRBD1 (6 bases). Material for sequencing was peripheral blood. CDR3 residues: CATRPPTGRNTEAFF. DNA of the CDR3: TGTGCCACCAGACCGCCTACAGGGAGAAACACTGAAGCTTTCTTT.